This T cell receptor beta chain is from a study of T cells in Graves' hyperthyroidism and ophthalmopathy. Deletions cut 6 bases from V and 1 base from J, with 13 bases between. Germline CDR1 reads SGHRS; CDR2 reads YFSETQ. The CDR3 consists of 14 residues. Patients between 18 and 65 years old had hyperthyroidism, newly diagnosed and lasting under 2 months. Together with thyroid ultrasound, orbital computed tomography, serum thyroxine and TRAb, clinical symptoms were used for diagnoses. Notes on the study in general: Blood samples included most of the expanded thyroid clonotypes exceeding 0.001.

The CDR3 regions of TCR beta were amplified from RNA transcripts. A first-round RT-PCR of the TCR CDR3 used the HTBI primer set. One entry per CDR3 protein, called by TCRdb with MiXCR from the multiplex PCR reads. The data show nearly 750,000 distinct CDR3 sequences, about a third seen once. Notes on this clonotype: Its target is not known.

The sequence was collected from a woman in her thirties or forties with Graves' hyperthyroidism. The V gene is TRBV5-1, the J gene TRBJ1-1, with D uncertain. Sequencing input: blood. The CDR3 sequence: CASKVQTENTEAFF. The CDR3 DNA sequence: TGCGCCAGCAAGGTCCAGACGGAGAACACTGAAGCTTTCTTT.